Listed below are T cell receptor beta chains from one sample, sequenced in a study of blood T cell repertoires in COVID-19. TCRdb's copy holds only in-frame clones and misses some; the assay was immunoSEQ multiplex PCR. The sample lists 60,000 to 75,000 clones, roughly 85% occurring once. Sequencing used peripheral blood. These receptors were collected from a human donor in a cohort sampled during active COVID-19. The CDR3 runs from the conserved cysteine through the conserved F or W. A D gene is named only where the DNA matches it firmly. The size of a clone is reported for some rows only, either as once, few or many, or as a class for expanded clones.

TRBD1	NA	TRBV4-1	TRBJ2-2	CASSQDIRTGPGELFF	TGCGCCAGCAGCCAAGATATCAGGACAGGGCCCGGGGAGCTGTTTTTT
NA	NA	TRBV9	TRBJ2-6	CASSGGDAGANVLTF	TGTGCCAGCAGTGGAGGGGACGCCGGGGCCAACGTCCTGACTTTC
NA	few	TRBV6-6	TRBJ1-1	CASGGGIFTEAFF	TGTGCCAGCGGCGGGGGAATTTTCACTGAAGCTTTCTTT
TRBD1	NA	TRBV18	TRBJ1-5	CASSPGQAYSNQPQHF	TGTGCCAGCTCACCCGGACAGGCTTATAGCAATCAGCCCCAGCATTTT
NA	NA	TRBV3-1/TRBV3-2	TRBJ1-4	CASSQGGGGGEKLFF	TGTGCCAGCAGCCAAGGTGGGGGTGGAGGGGAAAAACTGTTTTTT
TRBD1	NA	TRBV3-1/TRBV3-2	TRBJ2-2	CASSQDFMNRGRTGELFF	TGTGCCAGCAGCCAAGATTTCATGAACAGGGGGCGGACCGGGGAGCTGTTTTTT
TRBD1	NA	TRBV5-1	TRBJ1-2	CASSTGTGKSNYGYTF	TGCGCCAGCAGCACCGGGACAGGGAAAAGTAACTATGGCTACACCTTC
TRBD2	NA	TRBV3-1/TRBV3-2	TRBJ2-7	CASSQIGGSSYEQYF	TGTGCCAGCAGCCAAATCGGGGGGAGTTCCTACGAGCAGTACTTC
TRBD1	NA	TRBV10-3	TRBJ2-5	CAISVDRGQETQYF	TGTGCCATCAGTGTGGACAGGGGGCAAGAGACCCAGTACTTC
TRBD2	NA	TRBV11-2	TRBJ2-5	CASSFGGGEETQYF	TGTGCCAGCAGCTTTGGCGGGGGTGAAGAGACCCAGTACTTC
NA	once	TRBV6-6	TRBJ1-5	CASGPGGGSSNQPQHF	TGTGCCAGCGGACCAGGTGGGGGGTCTAGCAATCAGCCCCAGCATTTT
NA	NA	TRBV5-1	TRBJ2-4	CASSYRDGAKNIQYF	TGCGCCAGCAGCTACAGGGATGGGGCCAAAAACATTCAGTACTTC
NA	NA	TRBV29-1	TRBJ1-1	CSVAWTANTEAFF	TGCAGCGTTGCGTGGACAGCGAACACTGAAGCTTTCTTT
NA	many	TRBV19	TRBJ1-4	CASIRRGATNEKLFF	TGTGCCAGTATCCGGCGCGGGGCAACTAATGAAAAACTGTTTTTT
TRBD2	NA	TRBV4-3	TRBJ2-3	CASSQVASGGADTQYF	TGCGCCAGCAGCCAAGTCGCCAGCGGGGGGGCGGATACGCAGTATTTT
TRBD1	NA	TRBV7-2	TRBJ1-1	CASSVDRGLTEAFF	TGTGCCAGCAGCGTTGACAGGGGGCTCACTGAAGCTTTCTTT
TRBD1	NA	TRBV7-8	TRBJ2-2	CASSLGGTGGATGELFF	TGTGCCAGCAGCTTAGGGGGGACAGGGGGAGCCACCGGGGAGCTGTTTTTT
TRBD1	once	TRBV5-1	TRBJ1-2	CASSDRDSTSGYTF	TGCGCCAGCAGCGACCGGGACAGTACTTCTGGCTACACCTTC
TRBD1	NA	TRBV4-3	TRBJ2-1	CASSGRQGSSSYNEQFF	TGCGCCAGCAGCGGGCGACAGGGGTCGAGCTCCTACAATGAGCAGTTCTTC
TRBD2	NA	TRBV2	TRBJ2-1	CAKTLGSGGEYNEQFF	TGTGCCAAAACATTAGGTAGCGGGGGGGAATACAATGAGCAGTTCTTC
TRBD1	NA	TRBV27	TRBJ2-5	CASSRGQGRRQTQYF	TGTGCCAGCAGTCGGGGACAGGGTCGGAGGCAGACCCAGTACTTC
NA	NA	TRBV7-2	TRBJ1-5	CASSSPGQGAQPQHF	TGTGCCAGCAGCTCCCCGGGACAAGGAGCCCAGCCCCAGCATTTT
NA	NA	TRBV6-5	TRBJ1-3	CASSYSKTLGNTIYF	TGTGCCAGCAGTTACTCGAAGACTCTTGGAAACACCATATATTTT
NA	NA	TRBV11-3	TRBJ1-3	CASSPGLSGNTIYF	TGTGCCAGCAGCCCGGGACTCTCTGGAAACACCATATATTTT
TRBD1	NA	TRBV10-3	TRBJ1-1	CAISERTGENTEAFF	TGTGCCATCAGTGAACGGACAGGGGAGAACACTGAAGCTTTCTTT
TRBD1	NA	TRBV6-5	TRBJ2-7	CASSSTGGHPYEQYF	TGTGCCAGCAGTTCCACAGGGGGACACCCCTACGAGCAGTACTTC
NA	NA	TRBV10-3	TRBJ1-1	CAISAAGNAEAFF	TGTGCCATCAGTGCAGCAGGGAACGCTGAAGCTTTCTTT
NA	NA	TRBV12-3/TRBV12-4	TRBJ1-3	CASRGSSGNTIYF	TGTGCCAGCAGGGGGAGCTCTGGAAACACCATATATTTT
NA	NA	TRBV3-1/TRBV3-2	TRBJ2-7	CASSQVREQYF	TGTGCCAGCAGCCAAGTTCGCGAGCAGTACTTC
NA	NA	TRBV6-5	TRBJ1-2	CASKGQPEALGYTF	TGTGCCAGCAAGGGACAACCCGAAGCTCTTGGCTACACCTTC
NA	NA	TRBV19	TRBJ1-2	CASKVNTNYGYTF	TGTGCCAGTAAAGTGAACACTAACTATGGCTACACCTTC
TRBD1	NA	TRBV5-1	TRBJ1-1	CASSLSGQVVEAFF	TGCGCCAGCAGCTTGTCCGGACAGGTGGTTGAAGCTTTCTTT
NA	once	TRBV7-8	TRBJ2-2	CASSQGWGNTGELFF	TGTGCCAGCAGCCAGGGGTGGGGGAACACCGGGGAGCTGTTTTTT
NA	once	TRBV2	TRBJ2-1	CASSQGRNDEQFF	TGTGCCAGCAGCCAGGGGCGCAACGATGAGCAGTTCTTC
TRBD1	NA	TRBV4-3	TRBJ2-3	CASSQGTGEGKKDTQYF	TGCGCCAGCAGCCAAGGGACAGGGGAGGGGAAGAAAGATACGCAGTATTTT
NA	NA	TRBV19	TRBJ1-1	CASHMNTEAFF	TGTGCCAGTCACATGAACACTGAAGCTTTCTTT
TRBD1	NA	TRBV5-1	TRBJ1-6	CASSASGTGIISPLHF	TGCGCCAGCAGCGCCTCCGGGACAGGCATAATTTCACCCCTCCACTTT
NA	NA	TRBV3-1/TRBV3-2	TRBJ1-2	CASSQDQGSYGYTF	TGTGCCAGCAGCCAAGACCAGGGGAGCTATGGCTACACCTTC
TRBD1	NA	TRBV6-6	TRBJ1-2	CATLGQGAGGYTF	TGTGCCACCCTGGGACAGGGTGCTGGTGGCTACACCTTC
NA	NA	TRBV3-1/TRBV3-2	TRBJ1-4	CASSTREATNEKLFF	TGTGCCAGCAGCACCCGGGAGGCAACTAATGAAAAACTGTTTTTT